A selection of T cell receptor beta chains follows, all from one sample in a study of shared clonotypes between healthy human individuals. Sequenced by immunoSEQ multiplex PCR; TCRdb stores in-frame clones only, minus some. The data show about 2,500,000 clones, 85% to 95% seen once. Source material: naive CD4+ T cells sorted from blood. Every receptor here comes from a man between 18 and 35 years old in good health. Both conserved end residues are part of each CDR3. D genes are given only for firm matches. Some rows mark clone size as missing; the rest say once, few, many or name a class of expanded clone.

>once|TRBD1|TRBV6-1|TRBJ2-7
CASSSGTGVYEQYF
TGTGCCAGCAGTTCCGGGACAGGGGTCTACGAGCAGTACTTC
>.|.|TRBV11-3|TRBJ2-3
CASSSSSKNGQYF
TGTGCCAGCAGCTCATCCAGTAAAAACGGGCAGTATTTT
>.|.|TRBV6-6|TRBJ1-1
CASRAGNMNTEAFF
TGTGCCAGCAGGGCCGGGAACATGAACACTGAAGCTTTCTTT
>.|TRBD2|TRBV9|TRBJ2-3
CASSVGTSGGTDTQYF
TGTGCCAGCAGCGTAGGGACTAGCGGGGGGACAGATACGCAGTATTTT
>.|TRBD1|TRBV28|TRBJ1-3
CASRPQGDSSGNTIYF
TGTGCCAGCAGACCTCAGGGGGACAGCTCTGGAAACACCATATATTTT
>.|.|TRBV7-9|TRBJ1-1
CASSLEGPVLGEAFF
TGTGCCAGCAGCTTAGAAGGGCCGGTGCTCGGTGAAGCTTTCTTT
>.|.|TRBV7-9|TRBJ2-7
CASSEGPGYEQYF
TGTGCCAGCAGCGAGGGACCGGGGTACGAGCAGTACTTC
>.|.|TRBV18|TRBJ1-1
CASSTRQVPASVSFF
TGTGCCAGCTCAACCAGACAGGTCCCAGCGAGCGTGAGCTTCTTT
>.|TRBD2|TRBV5-1|TRBJ2-3
CASSLFITGLRASTDTQYF
TGCGCCAGCAGCTTGTTTATCACGGGACTAAGGGCGAGCACAGATACGCAGTATTTT
>.|.|TRBV5-1|TRBJ2-5
CASSLATGRETQYF
TGCGCCAGCAGCTTGGCAACAGGGCGAGAGACCCAGTACTTC
>.|TRBD1|TRBV7-2|TRBJ1-5
CASSLASGGYSNQPQHF
TGTGCCAGCAGCTTAGCATCAGGGGGCTATAGCAATCAGCCCCAGCATTTT
>.|.|TRBV4-3|TRBJ2-5
CASSQDWGALQETQYF
TGCGCCAGCAGCCAAGATTGGGGAGCCCTCCAAGAGACCCAGTACTTC
>.|.|TRBV5-4|TRBJ2-1
CASSLAGQLIYNEQFF
TGTGCCAGCAGCTTGGCCGGGCAGTTAATCTACAATGAGCAGTTCTTC
>.|.|TRBV5-1|TRBJ2-1
CASSSRLVNEQFF
TGCGCCAGCAGTTCACGCCTCGTCAATGAGCAGTTCTTC
>.|.|TRBV5-1|TRBJ1-4
CASRFVANEKLFF
TGCGCCAGCAGATTTGTGGCTAATGAAAAACTGTTTTTT
>.|TRBD1|TRBV6-6|TRBJ1-5
CASSSATGALNQPQHF
TGTGCCAGCAGTTCCGCGACAGGGGCACTCAATCAGCCCCAGCATTTT
>.|.|TRBV2|TRBJ1-6
CASSVGENSPLHF
TGTGCCAGCAGTGTCGGTGAAAATTCACCCCTCCACTTT
>.|TRBD1|TRBV7-2|TRBJ2-5
CASTMTGGSSGGTQYF
TGTGCCAGCACCATGACAGGGGGCTCCTCGGGAGGAACCCAGTACTTC
>.|.|TRBV28|TRBJ1-2
CASSPDHRVGYTF
TGTGCCAGCAGTCCCGACCACAGGGTCGGCTACACCTTC
>.|.|TRBV5-4|TRBJ1-2
CASSLDSSGYTF
TGTGCCAGCAGCTTGGACAGTAGCGGCTACACCTTC
>.|.|TRBV5-1|TRBJ1-2
CASSYTGTLNYGYTF
TGCGCCAGCAGCTATACAGGAACCCTCAACTATGGCTACACCTTC
>.|TRBD1|TRBV19|TRBJ2-5
CASSRTGNQETQYF
TGTGCCAGTAGTAGGACAGGGAACCAAGAGACCCAGTACTTC
>.|.|TRBV6-1|TRBJ1-5
CASSEVSTVQPQHF
TGTGCCAGCAGTGAAGTATCTACAGTTCAGCCCCAGCATTTT
>.|.|TRBV15|TRBJ1-5
CATSRDSPGLSNQPQHF
TGTGCCACCAGCAGAGATTCCCCAGGGTTGAGCAATCAGCCCCAGCATTTT
>.|TRBD1|TRBV19|TRBJ1-2
CASRGQLYGYTF
TGTGCCAGTAGGGGACAGCTTTATGGCTACACCTTC
>.|TRBD1|TRBV6-1|TRBJ1-1
CASSEAQGGVTEAFF
TGTGCCAGCAGTGAAGCTCAGGGGGGGGTCACTGAAGCTTTCTTT
>.|.|TRBV5-6|TRBJ2-1
CASTKLADTYNEQFF
TGTGCCAGCACCAAGCTTGCGGACACCTACAATGAGCAGTTCTTC
>.|.|TRBV5-1|TRBJ2-5
CASSSNQETQYF
TGCGCCAGCAGCTCCAACCAAGAGACCCAGTACTTC
>once|TRBD1|TRBV5-5|TRBJ1-5
CASSLGQGGGQPQHF
TGTGCCAGCAGCTTGGGACAGGGGGGAGGTCAGCCCCAGCATTTT
>.|.|TRBV10-2|TRBJ2-5
CTSSESLAPQETQYF
TGCACCAGCAGTGAGTCACTAGCCCCCCAAGAGACCCAGTACTTC
>.|.|TRBV10-3|TRBJ2-2
CAISESRLTGELFF
TGTGCCATCAGTGAGTCTCGTTTGACCGGGGAGCTGTTTTTT
>.|.|TRBV12-5|TRBJ2-1
CASGLGVGDEQFF
TGTGCTAGTGGTTTGGGGGTCGGCGATGAGCAGTTCTTC
>.|.|TRBV29-1|TRBJ1-4
CSVVEGIAEKLFF
TGCAGCGTTGTTGAGGGAATCGCTGAAAAACTGTTTTTT
>.|.|TRBV4-3|TRBJ2-5
CASSQDQGSWETQYF
TGCGCCAGCAGCCAAGATCAGGGCTCCTGGGAGACCCAGTACTTC
>.|.|TRBV28|TRBJ1-3
CASNGAGNTIYF
TGTGCCAGCAATGGGGCTGGAAACACCATATATTTT
>.|.|TRBV30|TRBJ1-1
CAWIRTALETEAFF
TGTGCCTGGATCAGGACAGCCCTGGAGACTGAAGCTTTCTTT
>once|TRBD1|TRBV4-2|TRBJ2-7
CASSPQGAGEQYF
TGTGCCAGCAGCCCTCAGGGGGCTGGGGAGCAGTACTTC
>.|.|TRBV4-1|TRBJ1-6
CASSPLGGDINSPLHF
TGCGCCAGCAGCCCCCTGGGCGGAGACATCAATTCACCCCTCCACTTT
>.|TRBD2|TRBV7-9|TRBJ2-3
CASSFTLTSGRADTQYF
TGTGCCAGCAGCTTTACCTTGACTAGCGGGAGAGCAGATACGCAGTATTTT
>.|.|TRBV7-6|TRBJ2-3
CASSLRPGGTDTQYF
TGTGCCAGCAGCTTAAGGCCGGGGGGCACAGATACGCAGTATTTT
>.|TRBD1|TRBV29-1|TRBJ2-5
CSATLSDRGETQYF
TGCAGCGCCACCCTCTCGGACAGGGGAGAGACCCAGTACTTC
>.|TRBD2|TRBV9|TRBJ2-5
CASSVTGLSGGQETQYF
TGTGCCAGCAGCGTAACGGGACTAAGCGGGGGGCAAGAGACCCAGTACTTC
>.|TRBD2|TRBV18|TRBJ2-1
CASSPSLAGAYNEQFF
TGTGCCAGCTCACCCTCGCTAGCGGGAGCCTACAATGAGCAGTTCTTC
>few|.|TRBV30|TRBJ1-6
CAWSVRLGYSRNSPLHF
TGTGCCTGGAGTGTACGGTTAGGGTACAGTCGGAATTCACCCCTCCACTTT
>.|.|TRBV2|TRBJ2-7
CASSFRNEQYF
TGTGCCAGCAGTTTTCGGAACGAGCAGTACTTC
>once|.|TRBV5-4|TRBJ2-7
CASSSPGLGSYEQYF
TGTGCCAGCAGCTCCCCAGGCCTGGGCTCGTACGAGCAGTACTTC
>.|.|TRBV6-1|TRBJ1-1
CASIRTDIMNTEAFF
TGTGCCAGCATAAGGACAGATATCATGAACACTGAAGCTTTCTTT
>once|.|TRBV18|TRBJ1-1
CASSPTDRSGEAFF
TGTGCCAGCTCACCAACTGACAGGAGCGGTGAAGCTTTCTTT